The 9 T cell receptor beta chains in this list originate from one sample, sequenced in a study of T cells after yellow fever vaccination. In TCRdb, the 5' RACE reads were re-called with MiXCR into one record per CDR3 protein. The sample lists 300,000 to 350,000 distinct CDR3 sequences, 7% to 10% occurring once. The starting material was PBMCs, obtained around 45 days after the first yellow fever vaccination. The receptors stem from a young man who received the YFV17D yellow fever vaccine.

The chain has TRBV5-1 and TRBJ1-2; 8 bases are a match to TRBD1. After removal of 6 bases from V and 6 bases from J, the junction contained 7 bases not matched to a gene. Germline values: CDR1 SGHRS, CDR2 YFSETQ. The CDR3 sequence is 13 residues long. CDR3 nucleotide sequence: TGCGCCAGCACATTAGGGACAGGCCATGGCTACACCTTC. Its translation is CASTLGTGHGYTF.

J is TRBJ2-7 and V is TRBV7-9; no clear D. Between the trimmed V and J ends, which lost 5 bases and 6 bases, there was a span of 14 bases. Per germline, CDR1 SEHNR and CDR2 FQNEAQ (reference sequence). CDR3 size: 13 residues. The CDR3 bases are TGTGCCAGCAGCGCCCCGACTTACGGCGAGCAGTACTTC. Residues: CASSAPTYGEQYF.

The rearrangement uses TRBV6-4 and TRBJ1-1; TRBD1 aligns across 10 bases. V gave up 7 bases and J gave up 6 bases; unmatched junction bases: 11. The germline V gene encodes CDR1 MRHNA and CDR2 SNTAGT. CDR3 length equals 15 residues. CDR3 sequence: CASNETGGLFAEAFF. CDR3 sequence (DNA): TGTGCCAGCAACGAGACAGGGGGCTTGTTCGCTGAAGCTTTCTTT.

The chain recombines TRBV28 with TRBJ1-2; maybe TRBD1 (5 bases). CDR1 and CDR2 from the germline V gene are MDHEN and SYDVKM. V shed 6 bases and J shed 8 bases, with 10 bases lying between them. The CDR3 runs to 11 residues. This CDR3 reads CASRMTVGYTF. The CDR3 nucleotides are TGTGCCAGCAGAATGACAGTCGGCTACACCTTC.

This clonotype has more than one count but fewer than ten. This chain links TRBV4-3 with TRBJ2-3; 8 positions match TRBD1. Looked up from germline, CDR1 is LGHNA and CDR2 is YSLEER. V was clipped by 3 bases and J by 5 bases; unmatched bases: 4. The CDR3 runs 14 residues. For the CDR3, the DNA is TGCGCCAGCAGCCAGACAGGGGTTGGAGATACGCAGTATTTT. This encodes CASSQTGVGDTQYF.

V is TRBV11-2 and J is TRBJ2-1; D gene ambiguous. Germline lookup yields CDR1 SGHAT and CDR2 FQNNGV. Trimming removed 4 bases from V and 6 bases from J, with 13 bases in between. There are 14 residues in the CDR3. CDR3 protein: CASSSHFRSNEQFF. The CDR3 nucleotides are TGTGCCAGCAGCTCCCACTTCAGGTCCAATGAGCAGTTCTTC.

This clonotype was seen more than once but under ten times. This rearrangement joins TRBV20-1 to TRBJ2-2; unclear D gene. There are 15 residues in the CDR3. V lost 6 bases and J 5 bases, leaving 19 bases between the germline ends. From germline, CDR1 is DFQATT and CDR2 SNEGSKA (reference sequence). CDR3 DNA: TGCAGTGCCCGAAGGATGCGGCGACGGACCGGGGAGCTGTTTTTT. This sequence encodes CSARRMRRRTGELFF.

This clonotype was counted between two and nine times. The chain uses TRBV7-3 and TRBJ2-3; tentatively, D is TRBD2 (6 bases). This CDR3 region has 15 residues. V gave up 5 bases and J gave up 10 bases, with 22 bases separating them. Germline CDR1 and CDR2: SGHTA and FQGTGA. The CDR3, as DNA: TGTGCCAGCAGCCCGGGACTTACCAGGAGGGAGGCGCAGTATTTT. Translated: CASSPGLTRREAQYF.

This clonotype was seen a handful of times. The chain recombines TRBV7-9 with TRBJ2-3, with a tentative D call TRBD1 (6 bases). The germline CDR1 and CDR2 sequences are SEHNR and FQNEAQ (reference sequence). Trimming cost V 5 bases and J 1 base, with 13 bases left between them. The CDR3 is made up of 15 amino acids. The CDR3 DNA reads TGTGCCAGCAGCACTCCGGGACACCGCACAGATACGCAGTATTTT. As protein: CASSTPGHRTDTQYF. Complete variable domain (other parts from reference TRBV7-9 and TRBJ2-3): DTGVSQNPRHKITKRGQNVTFRCDPISEHNRLYWYRQTLGQGPEFLTYFQNEAQLEKSRLLSDRFSAERPKGSFSTLEIQRTEQGDSAMYLCASSTPGHRTDTQYFGPGTRLTVL.